The rows below give T cell receptor beta chains drawn from one sample of a study of T cells in localized non-small cell lung cancer. Method: immunoSEQ multiplex PCR; TCRdb's copy keeps in-frame clones and lacks some. The sample includes roughly 1,300 clones, roughly 25% of them seen just once. The input for sequencing was lung tumor tissue, taken before any cancer treatment. These receptors were taken from a male donor at least 60 years old with stage I squamous cell lung carcinoma. CDR3s include the opening cysteine and the closing phenylalanine or tryptophan. The order of the fields is D gene, V gene, J gene, clone size, CDR3 protein, CDR3 DNA. The D gene is left open where the match is weak. Part of the rows lack a size; the others show once, few, many or a class for expanded clones.

>-|TRBV6-8|TRBJ2-2|few
CASSYSHSLMSGELFF
TGTGCCAGCAGTTACTCGCACAGTTTAATGTCCGGGGAGCTGTTTTTT
>TRBD2|TRBV11-3|TRBJ2-7|few
CASTPGRLAGVGAHYEQYF
TGTGCCAGCACCCCTGGTAGGCTAGCGGGAGTGGGGGCTCACTACGAGCAGTACTTC
>TRBD1|TRBV7-8|TRBJ1-1|few
CASSSTGRTEAFF
TGTGCCAGCAGCTCGACAGGGAGGACTGAAGCTTTCTTT
>-|TRBV30|TRBJ1-1|-
CAWANRNTEAFF
TGTGCCTGGGCGAATAGGAACACTGAAGCTTTCTTT
>-|TRBV14|TRBJ2-5|-
CASSQDWETQYF
TGTGCCAGCAGCCAAGACTGGGAGACCCAGTACTTC
>-|TRBV6-8|TRBJ1-1|-
CASSTWAMNTEAFF
TGTGCCAGCAGTACCTGGGCAATGAACACTGAAGCTTTCTTT
>-|TRBV11-3|TRBJ1-3|medium-sized
CASSLSARNSGNTIYF
TGTGCCAGCAGCTTATCAGCTCGGAACTCTGGAAACACCATATATTTT
>TRBD2|TRBV19|TRBJ2-1|-
CASSIGDLADLRGYNEQFF
TGTGCCAGTAGTATAGGGGACCTAGCGGACCTGAGGGGCTACAATGAGCAGTTCTTC
>-|TRBV30|TRBJ1-4|-
CAWSVGNEKLFF
TGTGCCTGGAGTGTAGGGAATGAAAAACTGTTTTTT
>TRBD2|TRBV11-3|TRBJ2-1|-
CASSQGGGYNEQFF
TGTGCCAGCAGCCAAGGCGGGGGTTACAATGAGCAGTTCTTC
>TRBD2|TRBV11-3|TRBJ2-7|few
CASRPAGGPSEQYF
TGTGCCAGCAGACCAGCGGGAGGCCCCTCGGAGCAGTACTTC
>-|TRBV11-3|TRBJ1-2|large
CASSMGDSNYGYTF
TGTGCCAGCAGCATGGGAGACAGTAACTATGGCTACACCTTC